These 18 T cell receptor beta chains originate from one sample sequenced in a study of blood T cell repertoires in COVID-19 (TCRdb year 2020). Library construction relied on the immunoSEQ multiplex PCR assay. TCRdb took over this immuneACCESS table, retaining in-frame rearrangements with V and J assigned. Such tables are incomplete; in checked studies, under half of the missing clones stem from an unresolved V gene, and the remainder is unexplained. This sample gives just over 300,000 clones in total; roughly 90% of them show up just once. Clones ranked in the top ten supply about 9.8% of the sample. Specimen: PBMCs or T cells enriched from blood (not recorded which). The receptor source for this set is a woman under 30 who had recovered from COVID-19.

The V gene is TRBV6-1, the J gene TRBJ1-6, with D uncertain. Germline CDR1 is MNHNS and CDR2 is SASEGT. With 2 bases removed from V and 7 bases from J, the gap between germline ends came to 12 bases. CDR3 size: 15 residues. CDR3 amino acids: CASSETAVPNSPLHF. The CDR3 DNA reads TGTGCCAGCAGTGAAACGGCGGTCCCGAATTCACCCCTCCACTTT.

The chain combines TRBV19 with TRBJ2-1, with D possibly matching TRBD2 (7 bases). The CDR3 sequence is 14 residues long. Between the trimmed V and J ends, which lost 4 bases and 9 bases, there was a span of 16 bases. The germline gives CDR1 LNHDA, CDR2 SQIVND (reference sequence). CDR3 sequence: CASSTLRGGIEQFF. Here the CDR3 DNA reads TGTGCCAGTAGTACCCTGAGGGGGGGGATTGAGCAGTTCTTC.

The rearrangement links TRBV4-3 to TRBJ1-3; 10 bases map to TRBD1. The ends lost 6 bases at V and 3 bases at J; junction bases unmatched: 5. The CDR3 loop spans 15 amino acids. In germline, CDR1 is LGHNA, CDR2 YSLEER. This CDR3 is CASSLRTGGGNTIYF. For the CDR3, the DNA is TGCGCCAGCAGTCTTCGGACAGGGGGTGGAAACACCATATATTTT.

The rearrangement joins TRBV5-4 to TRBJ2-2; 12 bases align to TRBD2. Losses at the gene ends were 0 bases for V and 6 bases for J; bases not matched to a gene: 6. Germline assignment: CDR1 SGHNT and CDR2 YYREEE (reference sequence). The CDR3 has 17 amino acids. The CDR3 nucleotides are TGTGCCAGCAGCTTGGGGACTAGCGGGATGTCGCCCGGGGAGCTGTTTTTT. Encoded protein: CASSLGTSGMSPGELFF.

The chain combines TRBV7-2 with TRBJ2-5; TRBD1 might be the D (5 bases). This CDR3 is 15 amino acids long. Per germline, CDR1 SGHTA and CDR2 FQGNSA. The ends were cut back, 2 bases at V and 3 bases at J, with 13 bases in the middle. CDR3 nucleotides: TGTGCCAGCAGCTTACACAGTCTAGGGGAAGAGACCCAGTACTTC. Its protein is CASSLHSLGEETQYF.

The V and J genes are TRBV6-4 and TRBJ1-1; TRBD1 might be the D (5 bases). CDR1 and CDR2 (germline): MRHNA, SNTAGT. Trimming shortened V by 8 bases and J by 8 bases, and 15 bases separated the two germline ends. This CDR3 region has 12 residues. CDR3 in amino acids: CASLAGRWEAFF. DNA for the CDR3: TGTGCCAGCTTGGCAGGGAGGTGGGAAGCTTTCTTT.

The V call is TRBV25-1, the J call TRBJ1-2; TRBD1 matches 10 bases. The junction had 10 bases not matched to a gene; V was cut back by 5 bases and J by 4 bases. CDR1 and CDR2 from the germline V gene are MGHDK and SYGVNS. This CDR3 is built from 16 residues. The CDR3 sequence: CASSPLDRGAFYGYTF. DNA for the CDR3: TGTGCCAGCAGTCCACTGGACAGGGGGGCTTTCTATGGCTACACCTTC.

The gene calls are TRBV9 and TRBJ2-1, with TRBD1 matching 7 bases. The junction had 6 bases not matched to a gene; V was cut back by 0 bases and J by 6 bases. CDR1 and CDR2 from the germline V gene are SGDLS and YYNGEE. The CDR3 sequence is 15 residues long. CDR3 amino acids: CASSVAGTAVNEQFF. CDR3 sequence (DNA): TGTGCCAGCAGCGTAGCTGGGACAGCGGTCAATGAGCAGTTCTTC. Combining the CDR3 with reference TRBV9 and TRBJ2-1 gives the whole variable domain DSGVTQTPKHLITATGQRVTLRCSPRSGDLSVYWYQQSLDQGLQFLIQYYNGEERAKGNILERFSAQQFPDLHSELNLSSLELGDSALYFCASSVAGTAVNEQFFGPGTRLTVL.

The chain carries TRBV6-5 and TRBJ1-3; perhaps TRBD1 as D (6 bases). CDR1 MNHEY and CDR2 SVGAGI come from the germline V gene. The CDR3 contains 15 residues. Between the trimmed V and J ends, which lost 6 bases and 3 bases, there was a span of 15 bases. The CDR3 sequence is CASSRGGRGGNTIYF. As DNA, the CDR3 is TGTGCCAGCAGCCGAGGGGGGAGGGGTGGAAACACCATATATTTT.

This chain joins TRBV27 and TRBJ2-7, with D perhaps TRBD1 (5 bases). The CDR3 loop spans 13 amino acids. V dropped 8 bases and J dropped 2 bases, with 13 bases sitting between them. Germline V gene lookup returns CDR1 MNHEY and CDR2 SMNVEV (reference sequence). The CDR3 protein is CASSRQWTYEQYF. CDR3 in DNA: TGTGCCAGCTCCAGACAGTGGACCTACGAGCAGTACTTC.

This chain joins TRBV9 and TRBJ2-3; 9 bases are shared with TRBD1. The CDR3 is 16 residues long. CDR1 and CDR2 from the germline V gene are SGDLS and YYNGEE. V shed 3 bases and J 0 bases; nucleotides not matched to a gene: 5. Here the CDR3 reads CASSEQGAWSTDTQYF. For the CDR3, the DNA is TGTGCCAGCAGCGAACAGGGGGCGTGGAGCACAGATACGCAGTATTTT.

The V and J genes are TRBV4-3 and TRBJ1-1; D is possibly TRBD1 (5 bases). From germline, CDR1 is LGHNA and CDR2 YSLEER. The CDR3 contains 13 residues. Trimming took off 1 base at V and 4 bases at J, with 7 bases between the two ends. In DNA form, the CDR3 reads TGCGCCAGCAGCCAAGTTGGGGCCACTGAAGCTTTCTTT. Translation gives CASSQVGATEAFF.

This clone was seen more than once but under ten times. The CDR3 sequence: CASSLRDRGVQAFF. As DNA, the CDR3 is TGTGCCAGCAGTTTACGGGACAGGGGTGTTCAAGCTTTCTTT. J is TRBJ1-1 and V is TRBV27; 10 bases match TRBD1. Germline V gene data show CDR1 as MNHEY and CDR2 as SMNVEV (reference sequence). The CDR3 extends over 14 amino acids. V shed 2 bases and J 9 bases; nucleotides not matched to a gene: 6.

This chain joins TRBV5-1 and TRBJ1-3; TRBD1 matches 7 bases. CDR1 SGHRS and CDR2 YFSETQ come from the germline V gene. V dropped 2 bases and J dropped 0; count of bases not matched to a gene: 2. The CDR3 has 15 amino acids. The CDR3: CASSLQGSSGNTIYF. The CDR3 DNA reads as TGCGCCAGCAGCTTACAGGGGAGCTCTGGAAACACCATATATTTT.

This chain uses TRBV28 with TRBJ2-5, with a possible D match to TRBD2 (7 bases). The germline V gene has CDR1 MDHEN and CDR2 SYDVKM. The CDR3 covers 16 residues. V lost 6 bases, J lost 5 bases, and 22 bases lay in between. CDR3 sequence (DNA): TGTGCCAGCAGGCATGGTAGGACTAGGGGGTGGGAGACCCAGTACTTC. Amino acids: CASRHGRTRGWETQYF.

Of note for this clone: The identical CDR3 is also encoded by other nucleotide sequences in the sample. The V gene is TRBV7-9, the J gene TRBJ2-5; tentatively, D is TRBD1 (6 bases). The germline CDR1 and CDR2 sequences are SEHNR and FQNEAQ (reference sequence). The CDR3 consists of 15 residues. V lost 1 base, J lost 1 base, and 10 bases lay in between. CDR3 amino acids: CASSLVGQSQETQYF. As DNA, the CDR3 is TGTGCCAGCAGCTTAGTCGGACAGAGCCAAGAGACCCAGTACTTC.

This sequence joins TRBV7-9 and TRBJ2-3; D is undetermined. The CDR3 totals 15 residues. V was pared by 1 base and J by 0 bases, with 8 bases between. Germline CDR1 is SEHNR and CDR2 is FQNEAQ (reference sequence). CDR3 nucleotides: TGTGCCAGCAGCTTAGATGTTCCTAGCACAGATACGCAGTATTTT. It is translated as CASSLDVPSTDTQYF.

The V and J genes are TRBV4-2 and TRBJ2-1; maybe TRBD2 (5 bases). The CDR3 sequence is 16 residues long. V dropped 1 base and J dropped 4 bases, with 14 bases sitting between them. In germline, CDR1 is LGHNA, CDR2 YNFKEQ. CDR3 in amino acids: CASSQVSADLYNEQFF. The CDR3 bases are TGTGCCAGCAGCCAAGTGTCTGCGGACTTGTACAATGAGCAGTTCTTC.